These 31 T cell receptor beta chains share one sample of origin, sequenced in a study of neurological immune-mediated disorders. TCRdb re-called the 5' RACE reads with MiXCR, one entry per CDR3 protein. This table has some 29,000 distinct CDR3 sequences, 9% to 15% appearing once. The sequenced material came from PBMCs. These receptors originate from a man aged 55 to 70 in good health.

CDR3 residues: CASSYPTWETQYF. Here the CDR3 DNA reads TGTGCCAGCAGTTACCCGACTTGGGAGACCCAGTACTTC. The chain couples TRBV6-2 or TRBV6-3 to TRBJ2-5, with D uncertain. Per germline, CDR1 MNHEY and CDR2 SVGEGT. V lost 2 bases to trimming and J lost 5 bases, with 9 bases between them. The CDR3 is 13 residues long.

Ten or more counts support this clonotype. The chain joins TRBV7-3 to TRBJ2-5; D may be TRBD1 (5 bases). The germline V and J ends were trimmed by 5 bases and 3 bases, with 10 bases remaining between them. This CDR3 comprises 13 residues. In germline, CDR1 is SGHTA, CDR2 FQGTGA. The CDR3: CASSTQGEETQYF. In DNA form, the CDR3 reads TGTGCCAGCAGCACTCAGGGTGAAGAGACCCAGTACTTC.

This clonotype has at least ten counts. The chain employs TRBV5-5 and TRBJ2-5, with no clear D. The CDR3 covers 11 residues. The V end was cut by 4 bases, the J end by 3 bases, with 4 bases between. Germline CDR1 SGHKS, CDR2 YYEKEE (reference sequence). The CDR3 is CASSAEETQYF. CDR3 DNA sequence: TGTGCCAGCAGCGCCGAAGAGACCCAGTACTTC.

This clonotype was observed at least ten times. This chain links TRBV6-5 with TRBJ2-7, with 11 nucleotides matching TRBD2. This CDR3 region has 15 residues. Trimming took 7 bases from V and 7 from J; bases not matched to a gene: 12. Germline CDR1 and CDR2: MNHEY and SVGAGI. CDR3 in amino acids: CASKMTSGIIGEQYF. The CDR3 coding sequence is TGTGCCAGCAAGATGACTAGCGGGATCATAGGGGAGCAGTACTTC.

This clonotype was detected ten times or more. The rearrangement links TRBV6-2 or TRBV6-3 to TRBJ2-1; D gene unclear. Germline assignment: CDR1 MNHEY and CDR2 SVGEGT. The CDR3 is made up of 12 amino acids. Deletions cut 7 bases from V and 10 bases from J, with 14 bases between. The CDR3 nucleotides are TGTGCCAGCAATAATCGGGTAGGAGAGCAGTTCTTC. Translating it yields CASNNRVGEQFF.

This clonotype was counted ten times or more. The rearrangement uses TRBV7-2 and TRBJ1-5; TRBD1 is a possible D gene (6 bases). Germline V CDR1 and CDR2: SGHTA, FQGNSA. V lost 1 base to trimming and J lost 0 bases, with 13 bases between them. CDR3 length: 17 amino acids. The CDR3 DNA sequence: TGTGCCAGCAGCTTAGTAGGGGGGGCCTTTAGCAATCAGCCCCAGCATTTT. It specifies CASSLVGGAFSNQPQHF.

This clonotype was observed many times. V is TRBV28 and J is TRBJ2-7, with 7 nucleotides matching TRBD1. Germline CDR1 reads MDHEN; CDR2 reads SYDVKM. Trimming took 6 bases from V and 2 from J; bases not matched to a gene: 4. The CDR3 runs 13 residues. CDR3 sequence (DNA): TGTGCCAGCAGCCCGACAGGGACCTACGAGCAGTACTTC. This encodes CASSPTGTYEQYF. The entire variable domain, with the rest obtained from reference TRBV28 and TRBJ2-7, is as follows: DVKVTQSSRYLVKRTGEKVFLECVQDMDHENMFWYRQDPGLGLRLIYFSYDVKMKEKGDIPEGYSVSREKKERFSLILESASTNQTSMYLCASSPTGTYEQYFGPGTRLTVT.

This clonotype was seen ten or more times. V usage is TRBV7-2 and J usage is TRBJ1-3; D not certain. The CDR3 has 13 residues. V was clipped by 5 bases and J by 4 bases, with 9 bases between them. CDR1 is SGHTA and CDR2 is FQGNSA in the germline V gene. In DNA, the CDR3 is TGTGCCAGCAGCCCATCACCCGGAAACACCATATATTTT. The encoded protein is CASSPSPGNTIYF. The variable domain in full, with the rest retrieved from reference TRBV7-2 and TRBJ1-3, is GAGVSQSPSNKVTEKGKDVELRCDPISGHTALYWYRQSLGQGLEFLIYFQGNSAPDKSGLPSDRFSAERTGGSVSTLTIQRTQQEDSAVYLCASSPSPGNTIYFGEGSWLTVV.

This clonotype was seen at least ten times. CDR3 in DNA: TGTGCCAGCAGCTTCCGGTCAGGGGGCAATGAGCAGTTCTTC. Translated, it gives CASSFRSGGNEQFF. The chain links TRBV7-2 to TRBJ2-1; 7 nucleotides agree with TRBD1. This CDR3 comprises 14 residues. Unmatched junction bases numbered 5, after V lost 3 bases and J lost 6 bases. Germline loops: CDR1 SGHTA, CDR2 FQGNSA.

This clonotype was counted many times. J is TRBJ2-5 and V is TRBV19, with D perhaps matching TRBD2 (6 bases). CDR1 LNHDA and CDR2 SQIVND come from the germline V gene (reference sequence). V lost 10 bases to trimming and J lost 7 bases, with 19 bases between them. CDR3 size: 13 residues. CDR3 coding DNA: TGTGCCACATCCTGGGGGACGGAGGGGACCCAGTACTTC. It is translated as CATSWGTEGTQYF.

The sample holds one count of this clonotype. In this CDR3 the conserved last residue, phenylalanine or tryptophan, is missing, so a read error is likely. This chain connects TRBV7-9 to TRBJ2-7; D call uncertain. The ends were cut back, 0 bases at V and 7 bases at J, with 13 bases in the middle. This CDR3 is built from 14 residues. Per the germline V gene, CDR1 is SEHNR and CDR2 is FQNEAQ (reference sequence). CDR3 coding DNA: TGTGCCAGCAGCTTAGCGGTTCAAGGAGAGGAGCAGTACATC. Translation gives CASSLAVQGEEQYI.

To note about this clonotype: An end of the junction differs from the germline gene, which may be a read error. As DNA, the CDR3 is TGTGCTAGCAGTGCGACCCTAGGACATGGGGCCTTTGGCTACACCTTC. This sequence encodes CASSATLGHGAFGYTF. The V gene is TRBV28, the J gene TRBJ1-2; tentative D call: TRBD1 (5 bases). The CDR3 has 16 residues. The germline V gene encodes CDR1 MDHEN and CDR2 SYDVKM.

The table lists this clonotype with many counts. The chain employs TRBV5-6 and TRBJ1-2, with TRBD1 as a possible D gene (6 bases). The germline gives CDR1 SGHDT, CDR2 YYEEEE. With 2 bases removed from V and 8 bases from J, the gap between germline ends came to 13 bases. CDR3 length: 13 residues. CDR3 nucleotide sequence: TGTGCCAGCAGCTTAAGGGGGATAACCGGCTACACCTTC. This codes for CASSLRGITGYTF. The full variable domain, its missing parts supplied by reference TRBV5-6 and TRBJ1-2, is DAGVTQSPTHLIKTRGQQVTLRCSPKSGHDTVSWYQQALGQGPQFIFQYYEEEERQRGNFPDRFSGHQFPNYSSELNVNALLLGDSALYLCASSLRGITGYTFGSGTRLTVV.

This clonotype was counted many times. The CDR3 coding sequence is TGTGCCAGCAGCTTGATATTAGGGGAGCTGTTTTTT. It codes for CASSLILGELFF. The genes are TRBV5-6 and TRBJ2-2; the D is unclear. Germline V gene sequence: CDR1 SGHDT, CDR2 YYEEEE. This CDR3 region has 12 residues. Trimming pared 1 base from V and 8 bases from J, leaving 6 bases between.

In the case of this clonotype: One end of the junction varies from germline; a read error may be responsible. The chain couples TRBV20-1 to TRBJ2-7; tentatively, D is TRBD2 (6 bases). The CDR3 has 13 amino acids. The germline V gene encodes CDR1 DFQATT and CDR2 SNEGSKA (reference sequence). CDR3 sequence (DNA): TGCAGTGCTAGAGACACGGACTACTACGACCAGTGCTTC. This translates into CSARDTDYYDQCF.

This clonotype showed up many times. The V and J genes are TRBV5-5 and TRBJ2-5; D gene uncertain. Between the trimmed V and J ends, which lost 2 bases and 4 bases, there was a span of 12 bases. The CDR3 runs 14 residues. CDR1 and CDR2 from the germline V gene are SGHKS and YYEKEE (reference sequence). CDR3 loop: CASSFTTLSETQYF. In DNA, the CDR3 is TGTGCCAGCAGCTTCACAACCCTATCAGAGACCCAGTACTTC. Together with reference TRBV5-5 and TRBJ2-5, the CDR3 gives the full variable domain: DAGVTQSPTHLIKTRGQQVTLRCSPISGHKSVSWYQQVLGQGPQFIFQYYEKEERGRGNFPDRFSARQFPNYSSELNVNALLLGDSALYLCASSFTTLSETQYFGPGTRLLVL.

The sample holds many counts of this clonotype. CDR3 region: CASSLTVLAGGASDEQFF. The CDR3 DNA follows: TGTGCCAGCAGCTTAACGGTGCTAGCGGGGGGAGCGTCCGATGAGCAGTTCTTC. J is TRBJ2-1 and V is TRBV7-8, with 11 nucleotides matching TRBD2. With 2 bases clipped from V and 8 bases from J, the junction kept 14 bases outside the gene matches. This CDR3 is built from 18 residues. The germline V gene encodes CDR1 SGHVS and CDR2 FQNEAQ. Supplemented by reference TRBV7-8 and TRBJ2-1, the full variable domain reads GAGVSQSPRYKVAKRGQDVALRCDPISGHVSLFWYQQALGQGPEFLTYFQNEAQLDKSGLPSDRFFAERPEGSVSTLKIQRTQQEDSAVYLCASSLTVLAGGASDEQFFGPGTRLTVL.

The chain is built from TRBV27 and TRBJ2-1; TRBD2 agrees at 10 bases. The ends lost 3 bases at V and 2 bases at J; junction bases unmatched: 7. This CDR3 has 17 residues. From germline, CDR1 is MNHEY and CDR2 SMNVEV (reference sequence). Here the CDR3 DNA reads TGTGCCAGCAGTTTGTACGGAGCGGGAGGGGCCTACAATGAGCAGTTCTTC. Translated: CASSLYGAGGAYNEQFF.

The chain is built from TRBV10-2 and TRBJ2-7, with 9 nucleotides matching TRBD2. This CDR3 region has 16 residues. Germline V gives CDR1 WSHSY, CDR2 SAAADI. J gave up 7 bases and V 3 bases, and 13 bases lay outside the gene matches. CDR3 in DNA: TGCGCCAGCAGTGACGCCGTGGGGGCGGGAGGGCGGGAGCAGTACTTC. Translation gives CASSDAVGAGGREQYF.

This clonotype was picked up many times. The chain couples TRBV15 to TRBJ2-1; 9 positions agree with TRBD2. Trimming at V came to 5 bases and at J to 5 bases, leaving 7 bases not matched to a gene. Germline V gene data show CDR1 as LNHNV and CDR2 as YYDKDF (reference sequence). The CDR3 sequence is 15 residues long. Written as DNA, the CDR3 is TGTGCCACCAGCCTGGGACTAGCTGCAGACAATGAGCAGTTCTTC. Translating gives CATSLGLAADNEQFF.

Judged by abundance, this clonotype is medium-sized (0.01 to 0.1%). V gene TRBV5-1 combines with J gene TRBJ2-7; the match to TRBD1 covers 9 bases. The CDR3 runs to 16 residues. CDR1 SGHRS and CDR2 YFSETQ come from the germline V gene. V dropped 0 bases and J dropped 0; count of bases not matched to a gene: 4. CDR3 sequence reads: CASSLAGTGYSYEQYF. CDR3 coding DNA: TGCGCCAGCAGCTTGGCCGGGACAGGGTACTCCTACGAGCAGTACTTC.

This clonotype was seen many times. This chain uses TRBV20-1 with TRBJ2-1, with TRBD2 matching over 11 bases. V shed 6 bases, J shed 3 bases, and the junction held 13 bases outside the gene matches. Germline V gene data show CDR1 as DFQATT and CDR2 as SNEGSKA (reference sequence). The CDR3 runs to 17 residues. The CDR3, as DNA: TGCAGTGCCGTTCTAGCGGGAGGCCCAGGAATCTACAATGAGCAGTTCTTC. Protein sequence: CSAVLAGGPGIYNEQFF.

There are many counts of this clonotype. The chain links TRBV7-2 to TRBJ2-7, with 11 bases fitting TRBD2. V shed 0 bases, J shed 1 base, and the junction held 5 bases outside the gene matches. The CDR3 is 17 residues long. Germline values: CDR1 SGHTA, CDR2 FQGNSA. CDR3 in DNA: TGTGCCAGCAGCTTAGCGGTGGGGACTAGCGGTTCCTACGAGCAGTACTTC. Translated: CASSLAVGTSGSYEQYF. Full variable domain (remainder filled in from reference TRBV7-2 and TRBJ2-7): GAGVSQSPSNKVTEKGKDVELRCDPISGHTALYWYRQSLGQGLEFLIYFQGNSAPDKSGLPSDRFSAERTGGSVSTLTIQRTQQEDSAVYLCASSLAVGTSGSYEQYFGPGTRLTVT.

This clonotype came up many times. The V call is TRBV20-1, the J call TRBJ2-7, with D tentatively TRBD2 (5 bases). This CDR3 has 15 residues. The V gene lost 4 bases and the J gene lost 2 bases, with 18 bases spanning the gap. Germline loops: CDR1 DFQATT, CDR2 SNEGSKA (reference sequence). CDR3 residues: CSANHFRGNPYEQYF. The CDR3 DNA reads TGCAGTGCTAATCATTTCCGGGGAAACCCCTACGAGCAGTACTTC.

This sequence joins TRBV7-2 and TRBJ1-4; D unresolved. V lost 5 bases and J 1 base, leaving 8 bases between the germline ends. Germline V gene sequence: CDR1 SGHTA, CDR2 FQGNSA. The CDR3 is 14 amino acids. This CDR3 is CASSLQLTNEKLFF. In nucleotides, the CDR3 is TGTGCCAGCAGCCTCCAACTAACTAATGAAAAACTGTTTTTT.

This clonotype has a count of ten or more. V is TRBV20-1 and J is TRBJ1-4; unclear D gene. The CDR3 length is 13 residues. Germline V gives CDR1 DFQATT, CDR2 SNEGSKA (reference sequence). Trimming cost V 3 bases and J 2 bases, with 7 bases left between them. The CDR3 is CSASAGTNEKLFF. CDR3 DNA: TGCAGTGCTAGCGCGGGGACTAATGAAAAACTGTTTTTT.

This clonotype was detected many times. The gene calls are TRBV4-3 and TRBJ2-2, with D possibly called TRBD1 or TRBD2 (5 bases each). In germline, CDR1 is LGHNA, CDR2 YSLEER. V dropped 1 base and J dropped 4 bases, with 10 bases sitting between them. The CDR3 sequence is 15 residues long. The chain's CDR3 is CASSQAGRATGELFF. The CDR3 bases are TGCGCCAGCAGCCAAGCGGGGCGAGCCACCGGGGAGCTGTTTTTT.

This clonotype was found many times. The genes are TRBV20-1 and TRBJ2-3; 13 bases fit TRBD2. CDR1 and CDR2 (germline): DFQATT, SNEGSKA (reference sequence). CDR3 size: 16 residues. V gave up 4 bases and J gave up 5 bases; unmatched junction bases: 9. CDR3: CSATSGLAGVEDTQYF. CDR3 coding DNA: TGCAGTGCTACCTCCGGACTAGCGGGAGTAGAAGATACGCAGTATTTT.

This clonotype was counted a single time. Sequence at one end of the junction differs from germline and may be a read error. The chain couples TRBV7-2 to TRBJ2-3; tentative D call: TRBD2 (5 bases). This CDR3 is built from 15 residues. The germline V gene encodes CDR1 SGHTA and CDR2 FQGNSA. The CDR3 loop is CACSLSLASTDTQYF. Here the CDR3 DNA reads TGTGCCTGCAGCTTAAGTCTAGCTAGCACAGATACGCAGTACTTT.

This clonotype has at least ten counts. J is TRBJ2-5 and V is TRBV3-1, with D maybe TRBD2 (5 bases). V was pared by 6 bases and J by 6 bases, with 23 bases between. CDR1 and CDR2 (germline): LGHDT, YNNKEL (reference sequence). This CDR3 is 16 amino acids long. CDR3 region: CASSPTWTGVKKTQYF. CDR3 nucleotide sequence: TGTGCCAGCAGTCCAACCTGGACTGGGGTTAAGAAGACCCAGTACTTC.

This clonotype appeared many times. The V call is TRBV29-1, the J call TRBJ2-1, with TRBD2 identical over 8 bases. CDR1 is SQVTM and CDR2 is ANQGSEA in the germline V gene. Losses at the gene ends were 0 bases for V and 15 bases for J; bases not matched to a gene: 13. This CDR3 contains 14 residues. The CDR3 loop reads CSVEDPKSGSGAFF. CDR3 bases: TGCAGCGTTGAAGATCCAAAGAGCGGGAGCGGCGCGTTCTTC.